This TCR beta chain originates from a study of T cell changes during pregnancy in multiple sclerosis. CDR3 size: 18 residues. Germline-derived CDR1 and CDR2 are SGHRS and YFSETQ. The J segment lost 4 bases and the V segment lost 0 bases, leaving 9 bases of the junction unmatched. Clones were sequenced by immunoSEQ multiplex PCR, and TCRdb holds only the in-frame ones, with some missing. The sample records approximately 40,000 clones, roughly 91% being singletons. The rearrangement uses TRBV5-1 and TRBJ2-3; 12 positions match TRBD2. Sequenced material: CD4+ T cells from peripheral blood mononuclear cells, taken in the first trimester of pregnancy. This sequence was found in a female donor with multiple sclerosis, enrolled in a pregnancy study. The CDR3 region has the DNA TGCGCCAGCAGCTTGGACGCTAGCGGGGGGGCCAGAGCAGATACGCAGTATTTT. The encoded protein is CASSLDASGGARADTQYF.